These 29 T cell receptor beta chains came from one sample sequenced in a study of cytomegalovirus exposure and HLA in healthy donors. PCR was performed using 60 Vbeta and 13 Jbeta primers. TCRdb's table, derived via immunoSEQ multiplex PCR, lists solely in-frame clones and lacks some. There are roughly 52,000 clones in the sample; 75% to 80% occur only once, and roughly 1.4% lies in the top ten. Sequencing input: PBMCs. The receptors were gathered from a female donor in good health and CMV-seronegative.

This rearrangement joins TRBV27 to TRBJ1-1, with 10 nucleotides matching TRBD1. CDR3 length: 16 amino acids. V was pared by 6 bases and J by 6 bases, with 13 bases of the junction left unmatched. The germline CDR1 and CDR2 sequences are MNHEY and SMNVEV (reference sequence). The CDR3 coding sequence is TGTGCCAGCAGACACTTTTCGACAGGGGGCGTAGCTGAAGCTTTCTTT. Translated, it gives CASRHFSTGGVAEAFF.

The chain couples TRBV2 to TRBJ1-5, with a tentative D call TRBD1 (6 bases). Germline CDR1 and CDR2: SNHLY and FYNNEI. Between the trimmed V and J ends, which lost 7 bases and 2 bases, there was a span of 12 bases. This CDR3 comprises 14 residues. CDR3 sequence: CASTRGGRNQPQHF. The CDR3, as DNA: TGTGCCAGCACCCGAGGGGGTCGCAATCAGCCCCAGCATTTT. Variable domain in full (rest from reference TRBV2 and TRBJ1-5): EPEVTQTPSHQVTQMGQEVILRCVPISNHLYFYWYRQILGQKVEFLVSFYNNEISEKSEIFDDQFSVERPDGSNFTLKIRSTKLEDSAMYFCASTRGGRNQPQHFGDGTRLSIL.

The chain employs TRBV5-1 and TRBJ1-3; D not resolved. Germline V lookup: CDR1 SGHRS, CDR2 YFSETQ. This CDR3 contains 13 residues. The CDR3 DNA reads as TGCACCCCTCCTCCCGGTACTGGAAACACCATATATTTT. This translates into CTPPPGTGNTIYF.

This chain uses TRBV7-9 with TRBJ1-1; possible D gene TRBD1, 5 bases. V was pared by 5 bases and J by 3 bases, with 22 bases between. The germline V gene encodes CDR1 SEHNR and CDR2 FQNEAQ (reference sequence). CDR3 length: 17 residues. CDR3 residues: CASSPNLRVSRDTEAFF. For the CDR3, the DNA is TGTGCCAGCAGCCCCAACCTCAGGGTCTCCAGGGACACTGAAGCTTTCTTT.

The genes are TRBV10-2 and TRBJ2-7; D not resolved. V was clipped by 4 bases and J by 9 bases, with 13 bases between them. The germline V gene has CDR1 WSHSY and CDR2 SAAADI. CDR3 length: 12 residues. Here the CDR3 DNA reads TGCGCCAGCAGTGTCGAGTCCCCAGGGCAGTACTTC. Amino acid sequence: CASSVESPGQYF.

The chain couples TRBV5-6 to TRBJ2-7, with D perhaps matching TRBD1 (6 bases). Trimming took off 4 bases at V and 3 bases at J, with 11 bases between the two ends. Germline V CDR1 and CDR2: SGHDT, YYEEEE. This CDR3 has 13 amino acids. CDR3 in amino acids: CASSLPRGYEQYF. The DNA of the CDR3 is TGTGCCAGCAGCCTTCCCAGGGGCTACGAGCAGTACTTC.

V is TRBV5-1 and J is TRBJ1-1, with 8 bases matching TRBD1. Germline lookup yields CDR1 SGHRS and CDR2 YFSETQ. The CDR3 length is 16 residues. Losses at the gene ends were 0 bases for V and 4 bases for J; bases not matched to a gene: 8. This CDR3 is CASSLGIGTGGTEAFF. CDR3 nucleotide sequence: TGCGCCAGCAGCTTGGGAATCGGTACAGGGGGCACTGAAGCTTTCTTT.

The chain links TRBV19 to TRBJ1-4; unclear D gene. V shed 5 bases and J shed 6 bases, with 13 bases lying between them. Per the germline V gene, CDR1 is LNHDA and CDR2 is SQIVND (reference sequence). This CDR3 comprises 14 residues. CDR3 in amino acids: CASSPRGGHEKLFF. The CDR3 DNA reads as TGTGCCAGTAGTCCCCGTGGCGGCCATGAAAAACTGTTTTTT.

As DNA, the CDR3 is TGCGCCAGCGGACAGGGATATCCCTATGGCTACACCTTC. The encoded protein is CASGQGYPYGYTF. The chain combines TRBV10-2 with TRBJ1-2, with 8 nucleotides matching TRBD1. V lost 8 bases to trimming and J lost 4 bases; unmatched junction nucleotides: 6. This CDR3 region has 13 residues. Germline assignment: CDR1 WSHSY and CDR2 SAAADI.

The chain uses TRBV5-6 and TRBJ1-5; D is ambiguous. The germline CDR1 and CDR2 sequences are SGHDT and YYEEEE. CDR3 length: 15 residues. Trimming pared 2 bases from V and 2 bases from J, leaving 11 bases between. The DNA of the CDR3 is TGTGCCAGCAGCTTTAAATCCGGGGGCAATCAGCCCCAGCATTTT. Amino acid sequence: CASSFKSGGNQPQHF.

V usage is TRBV7-2 and J usage is TRBJ2-5; 11 bases are shared with TRBD2. Germline V gene lookup returns CDR1 SGHTA and CDR2 FQGNSA. The CDR3 length is 16 residues. V dropped 3 bases and J dropped 4; count of bases not matched to a gene: 7. CDR3 sequence: CASSLRIAGGPETQYF. CDR3 DNA: TGTGCCAGCAGCTTGAGAATAGCGGGGGGGCCAGAGACCCAGTACTTC.

A remark on this clone: One end of the junction fails to match germline, which may point to a read error. The V gene is TRBV7-9, the J gene TRBJ2-5, with TRBD1 matching 11 bases. This CDR3 is 16 amino acids long. Germline lookup yields CDR1 SEHNR and CDR2 FQNEAQ (reference sequence). The CDR3 protein is CSSSFYGTGGQETQYF. The CDR3 DNA is TGTTCCAGCAGCTTTTACGGGACAGGGGGTCAAGAGACCCAGTACTTC.

The chain employs TRBV27 and TRBJ2-7, with a tentative D call TRBD1 (6 bases). This CDR3 has 13 residues. CDR1 is MNHEY and CDR2 is SMNVEV in the germline V gene (reference sequence). V dropped 6 bases and J dropped 3 bases, with 12 bases sitting between them. The CDR3 DNA is TGTGCCAGCAGGGGGGCAGTAAGCTACGAGCAGTACTTC. Its protein product is CASRGAVSYEQYF.

This chain uses TRBV19 with TRBJ1-4; 8 nucleotides match TRBD1. The CDR3 runs 17 residues. The junction had 12 bases not matched to a gene; V was cut back by 3 bases and J by 6 bases. Germline V gives CDR1 LNHDA, CDR2 SQIVND (reference sequence). In nucleotides, the CDR3 is TGTGCCAGTAGTATCCGGGACAGGTTATGGCTTCATGAAAAACTGTTTTTT. This translates into CASSIRDRLWLHEKLFF.

The J gene is TRBJ2-2, the V gene TRBV4-1; possible D gene TRBD1, 6 bases. From germline, CDR1 is MGHRA and CDR2 YSYEKL. V lost 4 bases to trimming and J lost 7 bases, with 19 bases between them. The CDR3 has 16 amino acids. CDR3 nucleotides: TGCGCCAGCAGCCCATTCCCTCAGGGGCCTGGCGGGGAGCTGTTTTTT. Its protein is CASSPFPQGPGGELFF.

This chain links TRBV27 with TRBJ1-1, with 9 bases fitting TRBD1. V lost 5 bases and J lost 5; bases outside the gene matches: 9. This CDR3 has 15 residues. Germline CDR1 and CDR2: MNHEY and SMNVEV (reference sequence). DNA of the CDR3: TGTGCCAGCAGTACCGGACAGGGGAAACCAACTGAAGCTTTCTTT. Residues: CASSTGQGKPTEAFF.

This clone was seen once. The chain combines TRBV16 with TRBJ2-1; 10 bases are a match to TRBD2. Germline V gene lookup returns CDR1 KGHSY and CDR2 FQNENV. With V trimmed by 0 bases and J by 13 bases, 9 bases remained unmatched. The CDR3 runs 15 residues. CDR3 sequence: CASSQSRTSGTYQFF. The CDR3 DNA reads TGTGCCAGCAGCCAATCTCGGACTAGCGGAACGTATCAGTTCTTC.

This chain connects TRBV7-6 to TRBJ2-6; 8 positions agree with TRBD1. V shed 5 bases, J shed 1 base, and the junction held 13 bases outside the gene matches. The CDR3 consists of 19 residues. Germline V gene lookup returns CDR1 SGHVS and CDR2 FNYEAQ. This chain's CDR3 is CASSLGQGRYVSGANVLTF. The DNA for the CDR3 is TGTGCCAGCAGCCTAGGACAGGGACGATATGTATCTGGGGCCAACGTCCTGACTTTC.

Of note for this clone: One end of the junction is discordant with germline, which a read error may explain. The chain employs TRBV7-9 and TRBJ1-2, with D tentatively TRBD1 (5 bases). The CDR3 is made up of 12 amino acids. Germline V gives CDR1 SEHNR, CDR2 FQNEAQ (reference sequence). The CDR3 protein is CSSSLAGFGYTF. The CDR3 DNA is TGTTCCAGCAGCTTGGCAGGGTTTGGCTACACCTTC.

This clone was seen a handful of times. The V and J genes are TRBV7-9 and TRBJ1-4; D perhaps matches TRBD1 (6 bases). The CDR3 covers 14 residues. Looked up from germline, CDR1 is SEHNR and CDR2 is FQNEAQ (reference sequence). Between the trimmed V and J ends, which lost 6 bases and 13 bases, there was a span of 21 bases. The DNA of the CDR3 is TGTGCCAGCAGTTCCGGACAGTATGAAAAGGGACTGTTTTTT. This encodes CASSSGQYEKGLFF.

The DNA for the CDR3 is TGTGCCAGTAGTATGCCCCGTTGGGAGAGGTATTGGGTCGGATTAATGCCGCCCCAGCATTTT. Translation gives CASSMPRWERYWVGLMPPQHF. The chain employs TRBV19 and TRBJ1-5; D is uncertain. CDR1 is LNHDA and CDR2 is SQIVND in the germline V gene (reference sequence). Trimming pared 3 bases from V and 9 bases from J, leaving 36 bases between. The CDR3 has 21 residues.

This rearrangement joins TRBV4-3 to TRBJ2-7, with D perhaps matching TRBD1 (5 bases). Germline values: CDR1 LGHNA, CDR2 YSLEER. With 0 bases removed from V and 2 bases from J, the gap between germline ends came to 8 bases. This CDR3 is 14 amino acids long. The CDR3 sequence is CASSQDQGTYEQYF. CDR3 nucleotides: TGCGCCAGCAGCCAAGACCAGGGCACCTACGAGCAGTACTTC.

This clone was detected once. The chain uses TRBV2 and TRBJ2-2; TRBD2 might be the D (5 bases). Trimming took 3 bases from V and 6 from J, leaving 8 bases between them. CDR3 size: 13 residues. Germline V gene sequence: CDR1 SNHLY, CDR2 FYNNEI. The CDR3 spells CASSEEVAGELFF. Written as DNA, the CDR3 is TGTGCCAGCAGTGAGGAGGTGGCCGGGGAGCTGTTTTTT.

The rearrangement joins TRBV7-9 to TRBJ2-5; TRBD2 is a possible D gene (6 bases). Per germline, CDR1 SEHNR and CDR2 FQNEAQ (reference sequence). The germline V and J ends were trimmed by 3 bases and 5 bases, with 19 bases remaining between them. The CDR3 is 16 amino acids. In DNA, the CDR3 is TGTGCCAGCAGCTTGTGGCGGGGTGACGAATGGGAGACCCAGTACTTC. This sequence encodes CASSLWRGDEWETQYF.

This chain connects TRBV18 to TRBJ1-5; 10 bases align to TRBD1. V was pared by 1 base and J by 7 bases, with 4 bases of the junction left unmatched. The CDR3 has 15 residues. Germline V gene lookup returns CDR1 KGHSH and CDR2 LQKENI. CDR3 nucleotides: TGTGCCAGCTCACCACTGGGACAGGGGCTACAGCCCCAGCATTTT. Protein: CASSPLGQGLQPQHF.

Regarding this clone: Here the CDR3 omits its conserved ending phenylalanine or tryptophan, so a read error is the likely source. V is TRBV5-1 and J is TRBJ1-6, with 8 nucleotides matching TRBD1. Losses at the gene ends were 4 bases for V and 8 bases for J; bases not matched to a gene: 11. This CDR3 is 16 amino acids long. CDR1 is SGHRS and CDR2 is YFSETQ in the germline V gene. CDR3 sequence reads: CASSHTGQGRDSPLHV. DNA of the CDR3: TGCGCCAGCAGCCATACCGGACAGGGTAGGGATTCACCCCTCCACGTT.

V is TRBV27 and J is TRBJ2-1, with D uncertain. CDR1 is MNHEY, CDR2 SMNVEV, per germline (reference sequence). This CDR3 is built from 15 residues. The V end lost 3 bases, the J end lost 0 bases, and 9 bases lay between the germline ends. The CDR3: CASSLTWSSYNEQFF. The CDR3 DNA reads as TGTGCCAGCAGTTTGACTTGGAGCTCCTACAATGAGCAGTTCTTC.

J is TRBJ2-1 and V is TRBV11-2; D gene ambiguous. V was cut by 5 bases and J by 9 bases, with 8 bases left in between. The CDR3 has 11 amino acids. Germline assignment: CDR1 SGHAT and CDR2 FQNNGV. In nucleotides, the CDR3 is TGTGCCAGCAGCCAGGTAGGTGAGCAGTTCTTC. This gives the protein CASSQVGEQFF.

The sample holds a few counts of this clone. V and J are TRBV12-5 and TRBJ1-1; TRBD1 agrees at 8 bases. The CDR3 has 16 amino acids. With V trimmed by 2 bases and J by 1 base, 6 bases remained unmatched. Germline V gene sequence: CDR1 LGHNT, CDR2 FRNRAP. The CDR3 reads CASGLTLGQANTEAFF. Written as DNA, the CDR3 is TGTGCTAGTGGTTTGACCCTGGGACAGGCGAACACTGAAGCTTTCTTT.